This T cell receptor beta chain was obtained from a study of shared T cell receptors in the human thymus. TCRdb's copy holds only in-frame clones and misses some; the assay was immunoSEQ multiplex PCR. The data contain 700,000 or so clones, approximately 83% of them singletons. These same records also appear under a second study, on human thymus T cells. As that report states: The donor group consisted of healthy Finnish infants who were having corrective surgery for congenital heart defects. V and J genes seemed to be used with bias in thymic and blood repertoires.

The receptor comes from a girl under two years old with a congenital heart defect. The sample was thymocytes.

The CDR3 nucleotides read TGTGCCAGCAGCTTAATCTCGCAGGGAAGGGCAGAGACCCAGTACTTC. It encodes CASSLISQGRAETQYF. The chain couples TRBV7-2 to TRBJ2-5, with D possibly being TRBD1 (5 bases). V gave up 2 bases and J gave up 4 bases, with 17 bases separating them. This CDR3 is 16 amino acids long. The germline CDR1 and CDR2 sequences are SGHTA and FQGNSA.